These T cell receptor beta chains were read from a single sample in a study of blood T cells in healthy people across ages. MiXCR, applied by TCRdb to the 5' RACE reads, yields one record per CDR3 protein. The sample lists 1.5 million to 1.8 million distinct CDR3 sequences, approximately 39% occurring once. The sequenced sample was blood. The receptor set was obtained from a woman between 18 and 29 years old in good health. CDR3s include the opening cysteine and the closing phenylalanine or tryptophan. Not all rows give a size; the values are once, few, many and, for expanded clones, a class.

J gene | V gene | clone size | CDR3 protein
TRBJ1-2 | TRBV6-1 | few | CASSDLGWDYGYTF
TRBJ2-7 | TRBV27 | many | CASSPWTSGSNEQYF
TRBJ1-5 | TRBV6-1 | few | CASSEGRKNQPQHF
TRBJ2-7 | TRBV20-1 | . | CSARGRQGILGEQYF
TRBJ2-7 | TRBV4-2 | . | CASSQDPYTYEQYF
TRBJ2-7 | TRBV27 | few | CASSPLGAHEQYF
. | TRBV2 | . | CASSERRLTQETQFF
TRBJ2-1 | TRBV29-1 | . | CSVDGGGHIEQFF
TRBJ2-1 | TRBV6-1 | . | CASSRQIWGYNEQFF
TRBJ2-7 | TRBV12-3/TRBV12-4 | . | CASSSGTPNYEQYF
TRBJ2-4 | TRBV4-2 | . | CASTPEVLAGVKNIQYF
TRBJ1-1 | TRBV2 | . | CASSGVRAFF
TRBJ2-7 | TRBV9 | few | CASSVGRLSSYEQYF
. | TRBV7-2 | . | CASSSDGVLDEQYF
TRBJ2-5 | TRBV6-5 | once | CASRTGTLRGETQYF
TRBJ2-7 | TRBV25-1 | few | CASSGSVGYEQYF
TRBJ2-1 | TRBV4-2 | . | CASSQGTSPDNERFF
TRBJ2-1 | TRBV6-2/TRBV6-3 | . | CASRGLGTHPSSYDEQFF
TRBJ1-5 | TRBV6-1 | few | CASPAPGGNQPQHF
TRBJ1-1 | TRBV2 | once | CASSQTSVNTEAFF
TRBJ2-3 | TRBV14 | . | CASSLGTGVVDTQYF
. | TRBV5-6 | few | CASSLRQTNEQYF
TRBJ2-3 | TRBV12-3/TRBV12-4 | few | CASSRRVTGDTQYF
TRBJ2-7 | TRBV28 | . | CARSGQVPQYEQYF
TRBJ2-1 | TRBV6-4 | many | CASSTTSGKFNEQFF
TRBJ1-2 | TRBV4-1 | few | CASSRGEGQGDYGYTF
TRBJ2-1 | TRBV29-1 | . | CSGREVPYNEQFF
TRBJ1-2 | TRBV6-5 | few | CASSSSTRGLYGYTF
TRBJ2-7 | TRBV29-1 | many | CSVQGGPYEQYF
. | TRBV28 | . | CASTGTDGDPYEQYF